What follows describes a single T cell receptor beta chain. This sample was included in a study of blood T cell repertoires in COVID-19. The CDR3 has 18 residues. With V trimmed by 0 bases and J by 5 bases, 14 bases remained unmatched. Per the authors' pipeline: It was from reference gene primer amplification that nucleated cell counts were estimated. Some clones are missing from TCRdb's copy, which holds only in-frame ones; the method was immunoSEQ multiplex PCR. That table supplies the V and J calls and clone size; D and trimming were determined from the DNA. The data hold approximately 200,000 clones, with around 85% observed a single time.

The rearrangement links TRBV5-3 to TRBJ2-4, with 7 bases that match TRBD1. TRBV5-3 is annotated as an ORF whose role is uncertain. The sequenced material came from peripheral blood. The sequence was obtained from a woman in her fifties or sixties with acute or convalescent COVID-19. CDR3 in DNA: TGTGCCAGAAGCTTGGCGCACGGGACAGTGCCTGGTGAAAACATTCAGTACTTC. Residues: CARSLAHGTVPGENIQYF.